This TCR beta chain derives from a study of beta chain features in type 1 diabetes. Every isolated RNA sample was fully reverse transcribed, so sequencing captured expressed TCRB transcripts. Method: immunoSEQ multiplex PCR; TCRdb's copy keeps in-frame clones and lacks some. The table shows 500,000 to 700,000 clones, with around a sixth occurring only once. The germline V gene has CDR1 SGHVS and CDR2 FNYEAQ. Trimming took 1 base from V and 4 from J, leaving 11 bases between them. The CDR3 is 15 residues long. Source material: naive CD4+ T cells from blood. The chain couples TRBV7-6 to TRBJ1-5; D is ambiguous. The clonotype comes from a young man in good health. The CDR3 region is CASSLDGSRNQPQHF. The CDR3 bases are TGTGCCAGCAGCTTAGACGGCAGCCGGAATCAGCCCCAGCATTTT.